These 17 T cell receptor beta chains originate from one sample sequenced in a study of blood T cell repertoires in COVID-19. Libraries were prepared by immunoSEQ multiplex PCR; TCRdb keeps only in-frame clonotypes and omits some of them. The table has 150,000 or so clones, 65% to 85% seen once; the top ten hold less than 3.5%. What was sequenced was peripheral blood. The receptors originated from a woman aged 60-75 years with acute or convalescent COVID-19.

V gene TRBV9 combines with J gene TRBJ1-2, with TRBD1 matching 9 bases. Germline V gene lookup returns CDR1 SGDLS and CDR2 YYNGEE. The CDR3 runs to 15 residues. Trimming cost V 0 bases and J 4 bases; bases outside gene matches: 4. DNA of the CDR3: TGTGCCAGCAGCGTAGGGGACAGGGTCCTCTATGGCTACACCTTC. Amino acid sequence: CASSVGDRVLYGYTF.

This clone was recorded once. CDR3 DNA: TGTGCCAGCAGTCCCCTAGGACAGGCGGGCGAGCAGTACTTC. Amino acid sequence: CASSPLGQAGEQYF. The chain is built from TRBV2 and TRBJ2-7; 7 bases fit TRBD1. There are 14 residues in the CDR3. Germline V gives CDR1 SNHLY, CDR2 FYNNEI. J was trimmed by 6 bases and V by 5 bases; bases with no gene match: 10.

Remarks on this clone: Other DNA sequences in this specimen translate into the identical CDR3. The V call is TRBV12-3 or TRBV12-4, the J call TRBJ1-5; D not certain. The CDR3 totals 12 residues. Trimming pared 6 bases from V and 2 bases from J, leaving 5 bases between. The CDR3 loop is CASREGNQPQHF. The CDR3 coding sequence is TGTGCCAGCAGGGAGGGCAATCAGCCCCAGCATTTT.

The chain couples TRBV18 to TRBJ2-1; 13 nucleotides align to TRBD2. Trimming cost V 3 bases and J 3 bases; bases outside gene matches: 8. Germline CDR1 reads KGHSH; CDR2 reads LQKENI. The CDR3 is made up of 18 amino acids. CDR3 amino acids: CASSPSTSGGLRYNEQFF. Written as DNA, the CDR3 is TGTGCCAGCTCACCGTCGACTAGCGGGGGGCTACGCTACAATGAGCAGTTCTTC.

J is TRBJ2-1 and V is TRBV28, with TRBD1 identical over 10 bases. V lost 5 bases to trimming and J lost 7 bases; unmatched junction nucleotides: 8. This CDR3 has 15 residues. Germline CDR1 MDHEN, CDR2 SYDVKM. The CDR3 DNA sequence: TGTGCCAGCAGTCCCGACAGGGGGCGCAGGAATGAGCAGTTCTTC. Amino acid sequence: CASSPDRGRRNEQFF.

The rearrangement joins TRBV6-2 or TRBV6-3 to TRBJ1-1; D is uncertain. Germline CDR1 is MNHEY and CDR2 is SVGEGT. V lost 0 bases, J lost 4 bases, and 6 bases lay in between. The CDR3 extends over 13 amino acids. CDR3 sequence reads: CASSYSQFTEAFF. The CDR3 DNA sequence: TGTGCCAGCAGTTACTCTCAGTTCACTGAAGCTTTCTTT.

This chain links TRBV3-1 (or the pseudogene TRBV3-2) with TRBJ1-3; 8 bases agree with TRBD1. This CDR3 region has 13 residues. Germline lookup yields CDR1 LGHDT and CDR2 YNNKEL (reference sequence). V lost 4 bases to trimming and J lost 6 bases; unmatched junction nucleotides: 2. The CDR3 DNA reads as TGTGCCAGCAGCCCGCAGGGGGCAAACACCATATATTTT. It specifies CASSPQGANTIYF.

The gene calls are TRBV7-9 and TRBJ2-7, with TRBD1 matching 10 bases. The CDR3 length is 15 residues. Germline-derived CDR1 and CDR2 are SEHNR and FQNEAQ (reference sequence). Trimming at V came to 4 bases and at J to 2 bases, leaving 5 bases not matched to a gene. The CDR3 is CASSSPGTGAYEQYF. The CDR3 DNA reads as TGTGCCAGCAGCTCTCCCGGGACAGGGGCCTACGAGCAGTACTTC.

The CDR3 loop reads CASSLVGGRGSYNEQFF. In nucleotides, the CDR3 is TGTGCCAGCAGCTTAGTAGGGGGCAGGGGAAGCTACAATGAGCAGTTCTTC. This sequence joins TRBV11-3 and TRBJ2-1; 7 bases map to TRBD1. The ends lost 1 base at V and 3 bases at J; junction bases unmatched: 9. CDR3 length: 17 residues. CDR1 and CDR2 (germline): SGHNT, YENEEA. Combining the CDR3 with reference TRBV11-3 and TRBJ2-1 gives the whole variable domain EAGVVQSPRYKIIEKKQPVAFWCNPISGHNTLYWYLQNLGQGPELLIRYENEEAVDDSQLPKDRFSAERLKGVDSTLKIQPAELGDSAVYLCASSLVGGRGSYNEQFFGPGTRLTVL.

The V gene is TRBV6-5, the J gene TRBJ2-5, with a possible D match to TRBD1 (5 bases). The CDR3 totals 14 residues. The germline V gene has CDR1 MNHEY and CDR2 SVGAGI. Deletions cut 8 bases from V and 2 bases from J, with 15 bases between. This CDR3 reads CASRRSTAQETQYF. CDR3 coding DNA: TGTGCCAGCCGGCGTTCGACAGCTCAAGAGACCCAGTACTTC.

This sequence joins TRBV6-1 and TRBJ1-5, with a possible D match to TRBD1 (6 bases). Trimming pared 1 base from V and 3 bases from J, leaving 10 bases between. The CDR3 is made up of 15 amino acids. CDR1 and CDR2 from the germline V gene are MNHNS and SASEGT. The CDR3 DNA reads as TGTGCCAGCAGTGAAGGGGGGACACACAATCAGCCCCAGCATTTT. Its protein product is CASSEGGTHNQPQHF.

This chain uses TRBV19 with TRBJ2-2; TRBD2 matches 7 bases. Losses at the gene ends were 4 bases for V and 7 bases for J; bases not matched to a gene: 9. The germline CDR1 and CDR2 sequences are LNHDA and SQIVND (reference sequence). The CDR3 totals 15 residues. This CDR3 reads CASSTRTGGIGELFF. CDR3 coding DNA: TGTGCCAGTAGTACCCGGACCGGGGGGATCGGGGAGCTGTTTTTT.

In its sample, this clone was seen a few times. V and J are TRBV7-2 and TRBJ1-5; 9 nucleotides match TRBD1. The CDR3 is made up of 18 amino acids. The germline V gene encodes CDR1 SGHTA and CDR2 FQGNSA. V gave up 1 base and J gave up 3 bases; unmatched junction bases: 10. In DNA form, the CDR3 reads TGTGCCAGCAGCTTAGAGGGGGGACAGGGCTTCAACAATCAGCCCCAGCATTTT. Its translation is CASSLEGGQGFNNQPQHF. The full variable domain, rest sourced from reference TRBV7-2 and TRBJ1-5, is GAGVSQSPSNKVTEKGKDVELRCDPISGHTALYWYRQSLGQGLEFLIYFQGNSAPDKSGLPSDRFSAERTGGSVSTLTIQRTQQEDSAVYLCASSLEGGQGFNNQPQHFGDGTRLSIL.

This chain connects TRBV21-1 to TRBJ1-1; the table's D call, TRBD1, was not checked against the DNA. TRBV21-1 is classified as a pseudogene. The CDR3 is 11 residues long. For the CDR3, the DNA is TGTGCCAGCCCTATGGGGGCTAGAGCTTTCTTT. Protein: CASPMGARAFF.

Only a few counts were recorded for this clone. J is TRBJ2-7 and V is TRBV6-6; 11 nucleotides align to TRBD1. The V gene end was trimmed by 8 bases and the J gene end by 3 bases; junction bases not matched to a gene: 3. Germline V gene sequence: CDR1 MNHNY, CDR2 SVGAGI (reference sequence). The CDR3 spans 13 residues. The CDR3 loop reads CASWGQGDYEQYF. CDR3 coding DNA: TGTGCCAGCTGGGGACAGGGGGACTACGAGCAGTACTTC.

The rearrangement joins TRBV5-6 to TRBJ1-2, with unresolved D. Trimming took 0 bases from V and 8 from J, leaving 5 bases between them. CDR3 size: 11 residues. Germline CDR1 and CDR2: SGHDT and YYEEEE. The CDR3 nucleotides read TGTGCCAGCAGCTTGGCACTCGGCTACACCTTC. It is translated as CASSLALGYTF.

The chain joins TRBV12-5 to TRBJ2-7; 7 bases agree with TRBD1. This CDR3 contains 15 residues. Germline lookup yields CDR1 LGHNT and CDR2 FRNRAP. Losses at the gene ends were 3 bases for V and 2 bases for J; bases not matched to a gene: 7. This CDR3 is CASGFTGTVAYEQYF. Written as DNA, the CDR3 is TGTGCTAGTGGTTTCACCGGGACAGTCGCCTACGAGCAGTACTTC.